The 14 T cell receptor beta chains below come from one sample, sequenced in a study of T cell repertoires in cytomegalovirus infection. TCRdb called the reads again in MiXCR, with one record for every CDR3 protein. The sample holds around 440,000 distinct CDR3 sequences; 10% to 12% are singletons and the top ten take 10%. The sample taken for sequencing was PBMCs. The source is a human donor in good health (CMV status not recorded). Some clones in this sample may be carry-over from other donors' samples.

This clonotype was observed a handful of times. The V call is TRBV2, the J call TRBJ1-1; TRBD1 might be the D (5 bases). Trimming took off 7 bases at V and 2 bases at J, with 11 bases between the two ends. Germline CDR1 and CDR2: SNHLY and FYNNEI. This CDR3 is built from 13 residues. The CDR3 region has the DNA TGTGCCAGCAAAGGGACGCTAAACACTGAAGCTTTCTTT. This translates into CASKGTLNTEAFF. Full variable domain (missing parts from reference TRBV2 and TRBJ1-1): EPEVTQTPSHQVTQMGQEVILRCVPISNHLYFYWYRQILGQKVEFLVSFYNNEISEKSEIFDDQFSVERPDGSNFTLKIRSTKLEDSAMYFCASKGTLNTEAFFGQGTRLTVV.

The chain uses TRBV24-1 and TRBJ1-1, with TRBD1 matching over 10 bases. Germline CDR1 reads KGHDR; CDR2 reads SFDVKD. V lost 4 bases, J lost 2 bases, and 3 bases stayed unmatched. The CDR3 has 15 residues. CDR3 DNA sequence: TGTGCCACCAGTGAGGGGACAGGGGTAAACACTGAAGCTTTCTTT. Protein sequence: CATSEGTGVNTEAFF.

In its sample, this clonotype was seen many times. The chain is built from TRBV12-3 or TRBV12-4 and TRBJ2-7; TRBD2 agrees at 7 bases. The CDR3 sequence is 14 residues long. The V and J ends lost 5 bases and 2 bases, in that order; junction bases with no gene match: 6. CDR3 amino acids: CASSRAGPAYEQYF. The DNA for the CDR3 is TGTGCCAGCAGTCGAGCGGGACCTGCCTACGAGCAGTACTTC.

The rearrangement joins TRBV11-2 to TRBJ2-7; D is unclear. The CDR3 is 13 amino acids. V was pared by 5 bases and J by 5 bases, with 13 bases between. Germline V CDR1 and CDR2: SGHAT, FQNNGV. DNA of the CDR3: TGTGCCAGCAGCCCGTGGGCCCTGGACGAGCAGTACTTC. Translation: CASSPWALDEQYF.

The rearrangement uses TRBV29-1 and TRBJ2-3; no clear D. CDR1 and CDR2 from the germline V gene are SQVTM and ANQGSEA. Trimming shortened V by 4 bases and J by 2 bases, and 13 bases separated the two germline ends. This CDR3 contains 14 residues. CDR3 region: CSVVRKGITDTQYF. The CDR3 DNA follows: TGCAGCGTTGTGAGGAAGGGAATCACAGATACGCAGTATTTT.

The rearrangement uses TRBV18 and TRBJ2-7, with a tentative D call TRBD2 (6 bases). Germline V gene sequence: CDR1 KGHSH, CDR2 LQKENI. V was pared by 0 bases and J by 2 bases, with 11 bases between. This CDR3 comprises 15 residues. The CDR3 DNA is TGTGCCAGCTCACCACCTAGCGGAGGAACCTACGAGCAGTACTTC. Amino acid sequence: CASSPPSGGTYEQYF. Combining the CDR3 with reference TRBV18 and TRBJ2-7 gives the whole variable domain NAGVMQNPRHLVRRRGQEARLRCSPMKGHSHVYWYRQLPEEGLKFMVYLQKENIIDESGMPKERFSAEFPKEGPSILRIQQVVRGDSAAYFCASSPPSGGTYEQYFGPGTRLTVT.

This clonotype was found many times. This chain connects TRBV27 to TRBJ1-1; 8 bases line up with TRBD1. The germline V gene has CDR1 MNHEY and CDR2 SMNVEV (reference sequence). This CDR3 spans 13 amino acids. V trimming: 3 bases; J trimming: 7 bases; junction bases outside the gene matches: 4. CDR3 residues: CASSFTGGGEAFF. The CDR3 nucleotides are TGTGCCAGCAGTTTTACAGGGGGGGGTGAAGCTTTCTTT.

This clonotype was detected a few times. The V call is TRBV29-1, the J call TRBJ2-5, with D tentatively TRBD2 (6 bases). Germline values: CDR1 SQVTM, CDR2 ANQGSEA. Trimming removed 5 bases at V and 5 bases at J, with 18 bases between. CDR3 length equals 14 residues. The CDR3 region is CSVRGGRDEETQYF. CDR3 in DNA: TGCAGCGTTCGTGGAGGGCGCGATGAGGAGACCCAGTACTTC.

This clonotype turned up a few times. This chain links TRBV20-1 with TRBJ2-6, with TRBD2 as a possible D gene (6 bases). V lost 4 bases and J 4 bases, leaving 14 bases between the germline ends. Per the germline V gene, CDR1 is DFQATT and CDR2 is SNEGSKA (reference sequence). The CDR3 consists of 15 residues. The CDR3 nucleotides read TGCAGTGCTACCGACGGAGGGGTAGGGGCCAACGTCCTGACTTTC. Residues: CSATDGGVGANVLTF.

This clonotype was found many times. The chain combines TRBV7-3 with TRBJ2-7; tentative D call: TRBD2 (7 bases). The CDR3 totals 15 residues. The germline gives CDR1 SGHTA, CDR2 FQGTGA. The V end was cut by 5 bases, the J end by 2 bases, with 16 bases between. CDR3 sequence: CASSPGGAGAYEQYF. CDR3 in DNA: TGTGCCAGCAGCCCTGGGGGGGCCGGAGCCTACGAGCAGTACTTC. Supplemented by reference TRBV7-3 and TRBJ2-7, the full variable domain reads GAGVSQTPSNKVTEKGKYVELRCDPISGHTALYWYRQSLGQGPEFLIYFQGTGAADDSGLPNDRFFAVRPEGSVSTLKIQRTERGDSAVYLCASSPGGAGAYEQYFGPGTRLTVT.

This clonotype was recorded at least ten times. The chain has TRBV11-2 and TRBJ1-1, with 9 bases matching TRBD1. The trim removed 5 bases at V and 0 bases at J, leaving 7 bases unmatched. Germline CDR1 is SGHAT and CDR2 is FQNNGV. The length of the CDR3 is 16 residues. CDR3 sequence (DNA): TGTGCCAGCAGCAAGAGGACAGGGGCAATGAACACTGAAGCTTTCTTT. Translated, it gives CASSKRTGAMNTEAFF.

Many counts were recorded for this clonotype. The J gene is TRBJ1-2, the V gene TRBV28; TRBD1 matches 8 bases. The germline CDR1 and CDR2 sequences are MDHEN and SYDVKM. The ends lost 4 bases at V and 4 bases at J; junction bases unmatched: 5. The CDR3 length is 14 residues. This CDR3 is CASSSTGGLYGYTF. The DNA of the CDR3 is TGTGCCAGCAGTTCAACAGGGGGGCTCTATGGCTACACCTTC.

This clonotype was counted at least ten times. The rearrangement joins TRBV20-1 to TRBJ2-1; 9 bases are a match to TRBD2. Germline trimming cut 2 bases from V and 0 bases from J; bases unmatched to any gene: 14. The length of the CDR3 is 19 residues. Germline values: CDR1 DFQATT, CDR2 SNEGSKA (reference sequence). The CDR3, as DNA: TGCAGTGCTAGACCCGTCAGGACTAGCGACAGGAGCTCCTACAATGAGCAGTTCTTC. This sequence encodes CSARPVRTSDRSSYNEQFF.

This clonotype was observed at least ten times. The V call is TRBV7-3, the J call TRBJ2-1; TRBD1 matches at 7 bases. There are 13 residues in the CDR3. Looked up from germline, CDR1 is SGHTA and CDR2 is FQGTGA. V trimming: 2 bases; J trimming: 9 bases; junction bases outside the gene matches: 4. Here the CDR3 reads CASSLEGAGEQFF. The CDR3 coding sequence is TGTGCCAGCAGCTTAGAGGGGGCAGGTGAGCAGTTCTTC.